This T cell receptor beta chain was identified in a study of early T cells in non-severe SARS-CoV-2 infection. Study summary: Unsorted whole blood bulk RNA was sequenced, with unpaired chains. Notes on the study in general: Anti-spike CD8 responses were favored by VDJdb matching, which missed private and CD4 specificities.

This clonotype was detected a few times. Its antigen is still unknown. Individual cDNA molecules carried attached unique molecular identifiers. TCRdb re-analysed the 5' RACE reads in MiXCR, keeping a single row per CDR3 protein. The sample carries about 80,000 distinct CDR3 sequences, 12% recorded once. The V and J ends lost 5 bases and 3 bases, in that order; junction bases with no gene match: 8. This CDR3 is 16 amino acids long. This chain uses TRBV12-3 or TRBV12-4 with TRBJ2-7; TRBD2 aligns across 12 bases. Sequenced here: whole blood, sampled at baseline. The origin of this receptor is an adult who was a healthcare worker with PCR-confirmed SARS-CoV-2 infection or an uninfected control (not recorded which). The donor label of this sample is uncertain. The CDR3 here is CASSAGTSGYIYEQYF. The CDR3 region has the DNA TGTGCCAGCAGTGCCGGGACTAGCGGGTATATCTACGAGCAGTACTTC.